This passage covers 23 T cell receptor beta chains from one sample sequenced in a study of regulatory T cells in long-lasting Graves disease. Time point described: newly diagnosed GD, antithyroid drugs for less than 3 months. The TCR library was made from RNA that had been extracted from PBMCs in TRIzol. Building of the TCR beta libraries involved iRepertoire HTBI primers and Arm-PCR of CDR3 regions. TCRdb reprocessed the multiplex PCR reads with MiXCR, giving one entry per CDR3 protein. The profile shows hundreds of thousands of distinct CDR3 sequences, about 13% of them singletons. These data were also reused for a study on T cells in Graves' hyperthyroidism and ophthalmopathy.

The starting material was peripheral blood mononuclear cells (PBMCs), obtained at new diagnosis, from a patient treated with antithyroid drugs. These receptors all come from a man aged 25-40 years with Graves disease.

The chain carries TRBV9 and TRBJ1-4; TRBD1 might be the D (5 bases). Germline assignment: CDR1 SGDLS and CDR2 YYNGEE. Trimming removed 3 bases from V and 10 bases from J, with 25 bases in between. CDR3 length: 17 residues. The CDR3 loop is CASSGRDQAGRLGKLFF. The CDR3, as DNA: TGTGCCAGCAGCGGCCGGGACCAGGCGGGGCGTCTGGGAAAACTGTTTTTT. Drawing the rest from reference TRBV9 and TRBJ1-4, the complete variable domain is DSGVTQTPKHLITATGQRVTLRCSPRSGDLSVYWYQQSLDQGLQFLIQYYNGEERAKGNILERFSAQQFPDLHSELNLSSLELGDSALYFCASSGRDQAGRLGKLFFGSGTQLSVL.

This clonotype has at least ten counts. The chain joins TRBV5-1 to TRBJ1-2; no clear D gene. With 1 base removed from V and 7 bases from J, the gap between germline ends came to 14 bases. The germline CDR1 and CDR2 sequences are SGHRS and YFSETQ. The CDR3 loop spans 14 amino acids. The CDR3 here is CASSLLEGKGGYTF. The CDR3 DNA is TGCGCCAGCAGCTTGTTGGAGGGCAAAGGTGGCTACACCTTC.

V and J are TRBV10-3 and TRBJ1-5; D is unclear. This CDR3 comprises 12 residues. Germline-derived CDR1 and CDR2 are ENHRY and SYGVKD. V lost 1 base, J lost 7 bases, and 5 bases lay in between. CDR3 sequence: CAISEWGQPQHF. CDR3 sequence (DNA): TGTGCCATCAGTGAGTGGGGACAGCCCCAGCATTTT.

The chain recombines TRBV18 with TRBJ1-3; no definite D call. CDR1 and CDR2 (germline): KGHSH, LQKENI. This CDR3 contains 16 residues. The V end lost 2 bases, the J end lost 0 bases, and 11 bases lay between the germline ends. The CDR3 coding sequence is TGTGCCAGCTCACCAGGACCTTCGAGCTCTGGAAACACCATATATTTT. Amino acid sequence: CASSPGPSSSGNTIYF.

V gene TRBV11-3 combines with J gene TRBJ2-1, with TRBD2 matching 14 bases. This CDR3 region has 19 residues. Germline assignment: CDR1 SGHNT and CDR2 YENEEA. The V segment lost 4 bases and the J segment 2 bases; nucleotides outside the gene matches: 10. Here the CDR3 DNA reads TGTGCCAGCAGCTCACCGGGACTAGCGGGAGCGTGGGCCTACAATGAGCAGTTCTTC. It yields the protein CASSSPGLAGAWAYNEQFF. The variable domain in full, with the rest retrieved from reference TRBV11-3 and TRBJ2-1, is EAGVVQSPRYKIIEKKQPVAFWCNPISGHNTLYWYLQNLGQGPELLIRYENEEAVDDSQLPKDRFSAERLKGVDSTLKIQPAELGDSAVYLCASSSPGLAGAWAYNEQFFGPGTRLTVL.

V usage is TRBV19 and J usage is TRBJ2-7, with D tentatively TRBD1 or TRBD2 (5 bases each). The germline V gene encodes CDR1 LNHDA and CDR2 SQIVND (reference sequence). This CDR3 is built from 15 residues. V lost 6 bases to trimming and J lost 1 base, with 16 bases between them. This CDR3 is CASRERDGNSYEQYF. CDR3 in DNA: TGTGCCAGTAGGGAACGGGACGGTAATTCCTACGAGCAGTACTTC. Based on the CDR3 plus reference TRBV19 and TRBJ2-7, the full variable domain is DGGITQSPKYLFRKEGQNVTLSCEQNLNHDAMYWYRQDPGQGLRLIYYSQIVNDFQKGDIAEGYSVSREKKESFPLTVTSAQKNPTAFYLCASRERDGNSYEQYFGPGTRLTVT.

With regard to this clonotype: Because it lacks the conserved phenylalanine or tryptophan at the end, this CDR3 is likely a read error. The chain joins TRBV18 to TRBJ1-2; 9 nucleotides line up with TRBD1. The CDR3 length is 15 residues. Germline-derived CDR1 and CDR2 are KGHSH and LQKENI. The junction had 6 bases not matched to a gene; V was cut back by 3 bases and J by 4 bases. DNA for the CDR3: TGTGCCAGCTCACCGCCCGGACAGGGGATCTATGGCTACACCATC. It codes for CASSPPGQGIYGYTI.

This clonotype has ten or more counts. The chain recombines TRBV28 with TRBJ2-5, with D perhaps given as TRBD1 or TRBD2 (5 bases each). The J call may not be correct, given that the DNA end is closer to TRBJ2-1. Germline V CDR1 and CDR2: MDHEN, SYDVKM. The CDR3 is made up of 16 amino acids. The CDR3: CASSLTGPAVGNEQFF. The CDR3 bases are TGTGCCAGCAGCTTGACGGGACCGGCGGTGGGGAATGAGCAGTTCTTC.

This clonotype was observed a handful of times. The chain links TRBV9 to TRBJ2-7; no definite D call. The V gene's germline CDR1 is SGDLS and CDR2 YYNGEE. Trimming stripped 1 base from V and 3 bases from J, with 8 bases between. This CDR3 is 13 amino acids long. The CDR3 region has the DNA TGTGCCAGCAGCGTATCCGGGTACTACGAGCAGTACTTC. This encodes CASSVSGYYEQYF.

Note on this clonotype: A far more abundant clone sits one base away, making this likely a read error. The CDR3 protein is CASSPGNNKQFF. The CDR3, as DNA: TGTGCCAGCAGTCCGGGGAACAATAAGCAGTTCTTC. This sequence joins TRBV27 and TRBJ2-4, with a tentative D call TRBD2 (5 bases). TRBJ2-1 matches the DNA end more closely, so the J call is doubtful. This CDR3 is 12 amino acids long. The germline gives CDR1 MNHEY, CDR2 SMNVEV (reference sequence).

The chain links TRBV19 to TRBJ2-7, with a weak D call TRBD1 (6 bases). CDR1 and CDR2 from the germline V gene are LNHDA and SQIVND (reference sequence). V was shortened by 7 bases and J by 2 bases, with 15 bases between the two germline ends. CDR3 size: 14 residues. The CDR3 here is CASKTPGHPYEQYF. DNA of the CDR3: TGTGCCAGTAAGACTCCGGGACATCCCTACGAGCAGTACTTC.

This clonotype was seen a handful of times. The chain has TRBV6-1 and TRBJ2-1, with 9 positions matching TRBD2. This CDR3 is built from 16 residues. Trimming cost V 7 bases and J 3 bases; bases outside gene matches: 10. Germline values: CDR1 MNHNS, CDR2 SASEGT. CDR3 region: CASTRGLAGRYNEQFF. As DNA, the CDR3 is TGTGCCAGCACCCGGGGCCTAGCGGGACGCTACAATGAGCAGTTCTTC.

Only a few counts were recorded for this clonotype. The gene calls are TRBV5-6 and TRBJ1-1; 11 nucleotides line up with TRBD1. The CDR3 runs to 15 residues. Per germline, CDR1 SGHDT and CDR2 YYEEEE. Losses at the gene ends were 4 bases for V and 3 bases for J; bases not matched to a gene: 5. The CDR3 loop is CASSLDRGRDTEAFF. The CDR3 coding sequence is TGTGCCAGCAGCCTGGACAGGGGGCGTGACACTGAAGCTTTCTTT.

The V call is TRBV15, the J call TRBJ1-2, with TRBD1 as a possible D gene (5 bases). Germline V gene sequence: CDR1 LNHNV, CDR2 YYDKDF (reference sequence). The CDR3 sequence is 14 residues long. The germline V and J ends were trimmed by 3 bases and 7 bases, with 15 bases remaining between them. The CDR3 loop reads CATSRGGASGGYTF. The CDR3 region has the DNA TGTGCCACCAGCAGGGGAGGGGCCTCCGGTGGCTACACCTTC.

The sample holds a few counts of this clonotype. This chain connects TRBV5-4 to TRBJ2-7; maybe TRBD2 (7 bases). The CDR3 totals 15 residues. The germline V gene encodes CDR1 SGHNT and CDR2 YYREEE (reference sequence). V was cut by 3 bases and J by 5 bases, with 18 bases left in between. CDR3 residues: CASSSEGGVINEQYF. The CDR3 nucleotides read TGTGCCAGCAGCTCCGAGGGGGGGGTAATCAACGAGCAGTACTTC.

J is TRBJ1-5 and V is TRBV4-1, with 8 bases aligning to TRBD1. With V trimmed by 0 bases and J by 4 bases, 5 bases remained unmatched. The V gene's germline CDR1 is MGHRA and CDR2 YSYEKL. The CDR3 consists of 16 residues. The CDR3 loop reads CASSQETGVDNQPQHF. As DNA, the CDR3 is TGCGCCAGCAGCCAAGAGACAGGGGTGGATAATCAGCCCCAGCATTTT.

The V and J genes are TRBV18 and TRBJ2-4; TRBD1 matches 8 bases. V was clipped by 5 bases and J by 0 bases; unmatched bases: 6. The CDR3 covers 16 residues. Germline-derived CDR1 and CDR2 are KGHSH and LQKENI. CDR3 bases: TGTGCCAGCTCAAATAACAGGGGGATAGCCAAAAACATTCAGTACTTC. Its protein is CASSNNRGIAKNIQYF.

The J gene is TRBJ2-7, the V gene TRBV10-3; possibly TRBD1 for D (6 bases). CDR1 and CDR2 from the germline V gene are ENHRY and SYGVKD. This CDR3 is built from 12 residues. Deletions cut 4 bases from V and 7 bases from J, with 11 bases between. The CDR3 loop reads CAISATGGEQYF. DNA of the CDR3: TGTGCCATCAGTGCGACAGGTGGAGAGCAGTACTTC.

This clonotype was counted between two and nine times. The genes are TRBV12-3 or TRBV12-4 and TRBJ2-3, with TRBD2 identical over 11 bases. The CDR3 spans 15 residues. The J segment lost 7 bases and the V segment lost 8 bases, leaving 11 bases of the junction unmatched. The CDR3 DNA reads as TGTGCCAGCTCGGAGGGACTAGCGGAGAGGAATACGCAGTATTTT. Its translation is CASSEGLAERNTQYF.

The sample holds many counts of this clonotype. CDR3 region: CSVLGLAGNEQFF. In nucleotides, the CDR3 is TGCAGCGTTCTAGGACTAGCGGGGAATGAGCAGTTCTTC. The chain combines TRBV29-1 with TRBJ2-1; 12 bases line up with TRBD2. V shed 5 bases, J shed 7 bases, and the junction held 3 bases outside the gene matches. The CDR3 has 13 amino acids. CDR1 and CDR2 from the germline V gene are SQVTM and ANQGSEA.

Ten or more counts support this clonotype. The chain joins TRBV11-2 to TRBJ2-2; D is unclear. Germline lookup yields CDR1 SGHAT and CDR2 FQNNGV. The CDR3 spans 15 residues. The V gene lost 2 bases and the J gene lost 8 bases, with 15 bases spanning the gap. The CDR3 region has the DNA TGTGCCAGCAGCTTATCCGCGAGCGTTCGGGGGGAGCTGTTTTTT. It translates to CASSLSASVRGELFF.

This clonotype was observed a handful of times. The chain employs TRBV19 and TRBJ2-7; D unclear. The length of the CDR3 is 13 residues. The V end lost 5 bases, the J end lost 6 bases, and 14 bases lay between the germline ends. Germline CDR1 reads LNHDA; CDR2 reads SQIVND (reference sequence). The CDR3 spells CASSPEPAAEQYF. The CDR3 bases are TGTGCCAGTAGTCCAGAGCCGGCAGCCGAGCAGTACTTC.

J is TRBJ2-1 and V is TRBV27; the D gene is possibly TRBD1 (6 bases). Per germline, CDR1 MNHEY and CDR2 SMNVEV (reference sequence). The CDR3 is 16 amino acids. Between the trimmed V and J ends, which lost 1 base and 4 bases, there was a span of 14 bases. The CDR3: CASSLFAGETYNEQFF. The CDR3 bases are TGTGCCAGCAGTTTATTCGCAGGGGAGACTTACAATGAGCAGTTCTTC.